Listed below are T cell receptor beta chains from one sample, sequenced in a study of graft-versus-host responses after intestinal transplantation. Profiled with immunoSEQ multiplex PCR; TCRdb holds only in-frame clones, not every one. The sample shows roughly 56,000 clones, 91% of them seen only once. The starting material was PBMCs, obtained less than 130 days after intestinal transplantation. The receptors here all came from a human patient who received an intestinal transplant, so some T cells may come from the graft donor. The CDR3 runs from the conserved cysteine through the conserved F or W. Fields, in order: D gene, clone size, J gene, V gene, CDR3 DNA, CDR3 protein. D genes are given only for firm matches. Only some rows state a clone size, as once, few, many or a class for expanded clones.

. | once | TRBJ2-7 | TRBV18 | TGTGCCAGCTCACCACAAAGCAGGAGCTACGAGCAGTACTTC | CASSPQSRSYEQYF
. | . | TRBJ2-7 | TRBV19 | TGTGCCAGTAGTAGGGCTCACGATAGCGGTTACTACGAGCAGTACTTC | CASSRAHDSGYYEQYF
TRBD1 | . | TRBJ2-7 | TRBV14 | TGTGCCAGCAGCCAGATGACAGGGCGAGCCTACGAGCAGTACTTC | CASSQMTGRAYEQYF
TRBD1 | . | TRBJ2-1 | TRBV7-9 | TGTGCCAGCAGCTGGGACAGCTCCAATGAGCAGTTCTTC | CASSWDSSNEQFF
TRBD1 | . | TRBJ2-7 | TRBV7-9 | TGTGCCAGCAGCTCTGACAGGGTCTTCTCCTACGAGCAGTACTTC | CASSSDRVFSYEQYF
. | . | TRBJ2-2 | TRBV28 | TGTGCCAGCAGTTCCGGGAAATCGGGCACCGGGGAGCTGTTTTTT | CASSSGKSGTGELFF
. | . | TRBJ1-2 | TRBV2 | TGTGCCAGCAGATTCAGGGGTTCCCTTCCAATCTACACCTTC | CASRFRGSLPIYTF
. | . | TRBJ2-5 | TRBV2 | TGTGCCAGCACTTTTAGCTTCCAAGAGACCCAGTACTTC | CASTFSFQETQYF
. | . | TRBJ1-2 | TRBV4-1 | TGCGCCAGCAGCCGGGGGACGGGGGATGGCTACACCTTC | CASSRGTGDGYTF
TRBD2 | . | TRBJ2-5 | TRBV2 | TGTGCCAGCCGGACCGGGACTAGCGGACCCCGGTTTGGGACCCAGTACTTC | CASRTGTSGPRFGTQYF
TRBD2 | once | TRBJ2-3 | TRBV28 | TGTGCCAGCAGTCCCCCGGGCGGGGGGAAAACAGATACGCAGTATTTT | CASSPPGGGKTDTQYF